Listed below are T cell receptor beta chains from one sample, sequenced in a study of vaccination effects on CD4 cells after COVID-19. No cognate antigen is known for these TCRs. Assay used: immunoSEQ multiplex PCR; TCRdb lists only in-frame clones, some missing. This repertoire shows some 39,000 clones, about 80% found once; its top ten account for just under 3%. Source: CD4+ T cells from PBMCs cultured without peptide, taken before COVID-19 vaccination. The receptor source for this set is a human donor who received a COVID-19 vaccine. Each CDR3 is given with its conserved first and last residue. Fields, in order: CDR3 protein, CDR3 length, J gene, V gene.

CASRLLNSPLHF | 12 | TRBJ1-6 | TRBV12-3/TRBV12-4
CASSPPESFETQYF | 14 | TRBJ2-5 | TRBV9
CASSPLGTGVSDGYTF | 16 | TRBJ1-2 | TRBV18
CASSGYSGGGTGELFF | 16 | TRBJ2-2 | TRBV6-1
CASSQTGVPSPLHF | 14 | TRBJ1-6 | TRBV7-8
CASSYRGSDYGYTF | 14 | TRBJ1-2 | TRBV6-2/TRBV6-3
CASSEALRGPRGYTF | 15 | TRBJ1-2 | TRBV2
CASSQDRAGYGYTF | 14 | TRBJ1-2 | TRBV4-3
CASSPSRVNEQFF | 13 | TRBJ2-1 | TRBV18
CASSPNLNTGELFF | 14 | TRBJ2-2 | TRBV7-3
CASSYSPSGGVLEFF | 15 | TRBJ2-1 | TRBV6-2/TRBV6-3
CASSLRAGLINEQFF | 15 | TRBJ2-1 | TRBV7-2
CASSQERRQNYGYTF | 15 | TRBJ1-2 | TRBV4-2
CASSATVNGELFF | 13 | TRBJ1-4 | TRBV9
CASNRPNEKLFF | 12 | TRBJ1-4 | TRBV6-6
CASSTLTGGTEAFF | 14 | TRBJ1-1 | TRBV19
CASSFSIGTEAFF | 13 | TRBJ1-1 | TRBV12-3/TRBV12-4
CASSQRTGLEEKLFF | 15 | TRBJ1-4 | TRBV5-5
CASSPRVNSENTEAFF | 16 | TRBJ1-1 | TRBV18
CASSPTGLDGYTF | 13 | TRBJ1-2 | TRBV18
CASSQDSYSPNTEAFF | 16 | TRBJ1-1 | TRBV4-3
CATETAGRTEAFF | 13 | TRBJ1-1 | TRBV7-9
CASSLFSGGPTDTQYF | 16 | TRBJ2-3 | TRBV11-2
CASSLEGGDTQYF | 13 | TRBJ2-3 | TRBV5-1
CASSYAVTSLGTPLHF | 16 | TRBJ1-6 | TRBV7-2
CASSTRGRKTQYF | 13 | TRBJ2-5 | TRBV12-3/TRBV12-4
CASSLARRTPSGANTEAFF | 19 | TRBJ1-1 | TRBV11-2
CASSPGGRVNEKLFF | 15 | TRBJ1-4 | TRBV28
CASSPRLTDTQYF | 13 | TRBJ2-3 | TRBV18
CASSFNNSPLHF | 12 | TRBJ1-6 | TRBV7-2
CASSQMWGGYTF | 12 | TRBJ1-2 | TRBV9